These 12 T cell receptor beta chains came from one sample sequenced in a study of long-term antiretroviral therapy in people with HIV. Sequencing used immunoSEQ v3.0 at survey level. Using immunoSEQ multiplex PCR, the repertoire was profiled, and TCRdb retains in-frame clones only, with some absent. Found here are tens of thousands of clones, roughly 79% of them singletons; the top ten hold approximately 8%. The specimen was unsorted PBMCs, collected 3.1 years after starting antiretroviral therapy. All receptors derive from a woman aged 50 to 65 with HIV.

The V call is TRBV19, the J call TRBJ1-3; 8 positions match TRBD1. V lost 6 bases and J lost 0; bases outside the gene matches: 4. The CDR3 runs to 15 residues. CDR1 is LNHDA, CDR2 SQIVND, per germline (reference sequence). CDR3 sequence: CASRGQADSGNTIYF. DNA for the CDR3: TGTGCCAGTAGGGGACAGGCCGACTCTGGAAACACCATATATTTT.

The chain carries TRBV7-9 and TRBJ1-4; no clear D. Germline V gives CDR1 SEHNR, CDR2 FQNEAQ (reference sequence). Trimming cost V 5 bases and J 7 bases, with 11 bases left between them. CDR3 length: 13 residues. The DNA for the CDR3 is TGTGCCAGCAGCCCGAGCTTACGTGAAAAACTGTTTTTT. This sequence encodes CASSPSLREKLFF.

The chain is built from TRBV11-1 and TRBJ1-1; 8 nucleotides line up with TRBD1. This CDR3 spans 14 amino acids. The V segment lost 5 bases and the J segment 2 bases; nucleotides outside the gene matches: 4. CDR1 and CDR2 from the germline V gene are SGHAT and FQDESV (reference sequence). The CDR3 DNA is TGTGCCAGCAGCCACGGACAGGGAAACACTGAAGCTTTCTTT. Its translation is CASSHGQGNTEAFF.

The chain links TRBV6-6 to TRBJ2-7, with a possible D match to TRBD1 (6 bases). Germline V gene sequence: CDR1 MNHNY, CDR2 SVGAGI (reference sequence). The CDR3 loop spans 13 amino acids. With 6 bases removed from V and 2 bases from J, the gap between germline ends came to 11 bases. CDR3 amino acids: CASSKGVAYEQYV. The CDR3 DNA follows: TGTGCCAGCAGCAAGGGGGTCGCCTACGAGCAGTACGTC.

This chain's CDR3 is CASSFGLRNEQFF. CDR3 DNA: TGTGCCAGCAGCTTCGGACTACGCAATGAGCAGTTCTTC. This sequence joins TRBV11-2 and TRBJ2-1, with a weak D call TRBD2 (6 bases). V lost 3 bases and J lost 6, with 9 bases in between. The germline CDR1 and CDR2 sequences are SGHAT and FQNNGV. The CDR3 totals 13 residues.

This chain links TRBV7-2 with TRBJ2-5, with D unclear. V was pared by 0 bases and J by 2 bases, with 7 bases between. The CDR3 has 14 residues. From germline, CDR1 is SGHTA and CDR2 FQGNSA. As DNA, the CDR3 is TGTGCCAGCAGCTTAGCCGGGCTTCAAGAGACCCAGTACTTC. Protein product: CASSLAGLQETQYF. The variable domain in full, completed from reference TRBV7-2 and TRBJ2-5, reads GAGVSQSPSNKVTEKGKDVELRCDPISGHTALYWYRQSLGQGLEFLIYFQGNSAPDKSGLPSDRFSAERTGGSVSTLTIQRTQQEDSAVYLCASSLAGLQETQYFGPGTRLLVL.

Here the CDR3 reads CATSRDGNSYNEQFF. CDR3 nucleotides: TGTGCCACCAGCAGAGACGGCAATTCCTACAATGAGCAGTTCTTC. The chain links TRBV15 to TRBJ2-1; D gene uncertain. V was shortened by 0 bases and J by 1 base, with 7 bases between the two germline ends. CDR3 size: 15 residues. Germline lookup yields CDR1 LNHNV and CDR2 YYDKDF (reference sequence).

In nucleotides, the CDR3 is TGTGCCAGGGATTTAGCGGGGGTTCAGTACTTC. Protein: CARDLAGVQYF. The chain carries TRBV2 and TRBJ2-4, with 9 bases aligning to TRBD2. This CDR3 region has 11 residues. Germline loops: CDR1 SNHLY, CDR2 FYNNEI. J gave up 11 bases and V 9 bases, and 5 bases lay outside the gene matches.

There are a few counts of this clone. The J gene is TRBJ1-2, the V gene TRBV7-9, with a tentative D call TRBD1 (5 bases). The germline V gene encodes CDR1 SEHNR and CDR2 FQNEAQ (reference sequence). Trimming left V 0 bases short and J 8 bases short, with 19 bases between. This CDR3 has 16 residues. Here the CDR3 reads CASSLAYAGTTEGYTF. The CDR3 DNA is TGTGCCAGCAGCTTAGCCTACGCCGGGACCACGGAAGGCTACACCTTC. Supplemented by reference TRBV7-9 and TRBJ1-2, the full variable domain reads DTGVSQNPRHKITKRGQNVTFRCDPISEHNRLYWYRQTLGQGPEFLTYFQNEAQLEKSRLLSDRFSAERPKGSFSTLEIQRTEQGDSAMYLCASSLAYAGTTEGYTFGSGTRLTVV.

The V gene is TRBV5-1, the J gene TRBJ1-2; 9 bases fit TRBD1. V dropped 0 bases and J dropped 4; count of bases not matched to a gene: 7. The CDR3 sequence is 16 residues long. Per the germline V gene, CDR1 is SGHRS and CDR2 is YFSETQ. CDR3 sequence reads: CASSLGGQGQFYGYTF. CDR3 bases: TGCGCCAGCAGCTTGGGCGGACAGGGGCAGTTCTATGGCTACACCTTC.

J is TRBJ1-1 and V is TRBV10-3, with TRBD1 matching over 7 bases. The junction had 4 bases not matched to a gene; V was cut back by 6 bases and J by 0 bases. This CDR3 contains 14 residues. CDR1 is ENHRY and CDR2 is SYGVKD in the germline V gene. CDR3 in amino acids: CAIRTGTMNTEAFF. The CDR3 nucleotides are TGTGCCATCAGGACAGGGACAATGAACACTGAAGCTTTCTTT.

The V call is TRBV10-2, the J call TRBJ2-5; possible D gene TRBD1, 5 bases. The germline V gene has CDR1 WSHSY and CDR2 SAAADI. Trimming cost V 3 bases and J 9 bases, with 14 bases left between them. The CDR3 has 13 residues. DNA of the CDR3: TGCGCCAGCAGTGACGGGCCACTCAGGGCCCAGTACTTC. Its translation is CASSDGPLRAQYF.